This is a list of T cell receptor beta chains from one sample in a study of blood T cell repertoires in COVID-19. Assay: immunoSEQ multiplex PCR; the TCRdb copy retains only in-frame clones and omits some. The table lists around 270,000 clones, 87% of them singletons. Material for sequencing was peripheral blood. These receptors all come from a woman aged 45-59 years with acute or convalescent COVID-19. Each CDR3 is given with its conserved first and last residue. D genes are given only for firm matches. Not every row has a clone size; where given, it reads once, few, many or a size class.

v_call,d_call,j_call,clone_size,cdr3_aa,cdr3_nt
TRBV12-3/TRBV12-4,NA,TRBJ2-5,NA,CATSNTGKETQYF,TGTGCCACCTCAAACACAGGAAAAGAGACCCAGTACTTC
TRBV19,TRBD1,TRBJ1-2,NA,CASSSRTGYQPSNYGYTF,TGTGCCAGTAGTTCACGGACAGGGTACCAACCGTCTAACTATGGCTACACCTTC
TRBV5-4,NA,TRBJ2-1,NA,CASSSWLINEQFF,TGTGCCAGCAGCTCTTGGCTGATAAATGAGCAGTTCTTC
TRBV6-5,NA,TRBJ1-1,NA,CASSRGTRAFF,TGTGCCAGCAGCCGCGGGACCCGAGCTTTCTTT
TRBV7-3,TRBD1,TRBJ2-7,NA,CASSSRPGGEQYF,TGTGCCAGCAGCTCTCGACCAGGGGGCGAGCAGTACTTC
TRBV28,NA,TRBJ1-2,NA,CASSLQRGRYGYTF,TGTGCCAGCAGTTTACAGCGGGGACGGTATGGCTACACCTTC
TRBV13,NA,TRBJ2-7,NA,CASSSSLNRDTIYEQYF,TGTGCCAGCAGCTCGTCCCTGAACCGGGACACGATCTACGAGCAGTACTTC
TRBV27,TRBD2,TRBJ2-1,NA,CASSLGGVYFQFF,TGTGCCAGCAGTTTAGGGGGGGTTTATTTTCAGTTCTTC
TRBV30,TRBD2,TRBJ2-5,NA,CAWDPKREGTQYF,TGTGCCTGGGACCCTAAAAGGGAGGGGACCCAGTACTTC
TRBV9,NA,TRBJ2-6,NA,CASSPRGTGANVLTF,TGTGCCAGCAGCCCCCGGGGGACTGGGGCCAACGTCCTGACTTTC
TRBV28,NA,TRBJ1-5,few,CASSSDNSNQPQHF,TGTGCCAGCAGCTCGGACAATAGCAATCAGCCCCAGCATTTT
TRBV5-4,TRBD1,TRBJ1-4,NA,CASSTRTGIGEKLFF,TGTGCCAGCAGCACCCGGACAGGGATCGGCGAAAAACTGTTTTTT
TRBV5-6,NA,TRBJ2-1,NA,CASKGREDNEQFF,TGTGCCAGCAAGGGCAGGGAGGACAATGAGCAGTTCTTC
TRBV15,TRBD2,TRBJ2-1,NA,CATSRDRTTSNNDEQFF,TGTGCCACCAGCAGAGACCGTACGACTAGCAATAACGATGAGCAGTTCTTC